The T cell receptor beta chain under discussion was sequenced for a study of T cells in Graves' hyperthyroidism and ophthalmopathy. Study results and caveats: Ophthalmopathy and stable hyperthyroidism were told apart by a 13 V-J model.

Trimming cost V 3 bases and J 7 bases; bases outside gene matches: 10. The CDR3 sequence is 15 residues long. Germline values: CDR1 SGHNT, CDR2 YENEEA. These patients, aged 18 to 65, had recently diagnosed hyperthyroidism lasting under 2 months. A patient was excluded if there was uncontrolled infection, other autoimmune disease, pregnancy or lactation. In its sample, this clonotype was seen many times. Its antigen is not known. The source material, RNA transcripts, was used to amplify TCR beta CDR3 regions. TCR CDR3 underwent first-round RT-PCR with the HTBI primer set. TCRdb fed the multiplex PCR reads into MiXCR, producing one record per CDR3 protein. The sample lists 650,000 to 750,000 distinct CDR3 sequences, 14% occurring once.

The rearrangement joins TRBV11-3 to TRBJ2-7, with 9 bases matching TRBD2. The receptor was isolated from a young woman with Graves' hyperthyroidism. Sequenced input: blood. In DNA, the CDR3 is TGTGCCAGCAGCTTCGTGACTAGCGGATCGGGGGAGCAGTACTTC. Translation gives CASSFVTSGSGEQYF.